This T cell receptor (beta chain) appears in the sequencing data of a study of T cells after yellow fever vaccination. Per germline, CDR1 SGHTA and CDR2 FQGNSA. The CDR3 has 14 residues. J was trimmed by 9 bases and V by 2 bases; bases with no gene match: 6. Findings and limits, study-wide: Among primary-vaccination clones, most reappeared after the booster, at approximately 97% for CD4 and more than 75% for CD8. Highly abundant clonotypes carried over from the bulk population could end up in FACS-sorted repertoires as contaminants.

Comment on this clonotype: The antigen remains undetermined.

Making TCR cDNA involved 5'RACE template switching, which added UMIs and a universal primer site. TCRdb re-analysed the 5' RACE reads in MiXCR, keeping a single row per CDR3 protein. The profile shows about 99,000 distinct CDR3 sequences, approximately 6.3% of them singletons. This chain links TRBV7-2 with TRBJ2-1; TRBD2 aligns across 8 bases. The material was CD8+ T cells sorted from PBMCs, obtained 10 days after the yellow fever booster vaccination. The clonotype comes from a man aged 18 to 35 who received the YFV17D yellow fever vaccine. CDR3 bases: TGTGCCAGCAGCTTACTCGGGGGGGCGATTGAGCAGTTCTTC. Its translation: CASSLLGGAIEQFF.